This TCR beta chain was recorded in a study of cytomegalovirus exposure and HLA in healthy donors. Study overall: Samples from HLA-typed donors yielded about 85 million unique TCRs in an early data release.

These donors counted as nominally healthy when sampled, but unrecorded immune exposures were likely. The PCR ran on 60 Vbeta and 13 Jbeta primers. Original processing notes: Some 11 million shared chains were among the 60 million to 80 million unique TCR beta chains that a later analysis counted. The table came from immunoSEQ multiplex PCR; TCRdb's copy has only in-frame clones and leaves some out. V, J and clone size are those of that table, while D and trimming were read from the DNA. The table has around 130,000 clones, 75% to 90% seen once. There are 15 residues in the CDR3. Germline values: CDR1 MNHEY, CDR2 SVGAGI. V was pared by 5 bases and J by 2 bases, with 6 bases of the junction left unmatched.

The sequence derives from a female donor in good health and CMV-seronegative. V usage is TRBV6-5 and J usage is TRBJ2-7; 10 nucleotides agree with TRBD2. Input material: PBMCs. The CDR3 loop reads CASSALSGGAYEQYF. The CDR3 DNA is TGTGCCAGCAGTGCCTTAAGCGGGGGGGCCTACGAGCAGTACTTC.